This T cell receptor beta chain was profiled in a study of shared clonotypes between healthy human individuals. Study outcomes and limitations: Rarefaction showed sorted-subset sequencing was incomplete despite large depth. Clonotype sharing across a handful of donors was observed for about 4.8% of naive CD4 clonotypes. Researchers sampled only blood; tissue repertoires likely differ. A reduction in generation probabilities was seen for non-shared clonotypes relative to those shared by all four donors.

The germline CDR1 and CDR2 sequences are SGHVS and FNYEAQ. This CDR3 is built from 15 residues. The V and J ends lost 5 bases and 0 bases, in that order; junction bases with no gene match: 5. Worth noting for this clone: As yet, its antigen is unknown.

TCRdb keeps only in-frame clones here, not all; method: immunoSEQ multiplex PCR. The sample shows almost 700,000 clones, 92% of them seen only once. The naive CD8 population came from CD45RO-negative cells selected for CCR7, without terminally differentiated effector memory CD45RA+ cells. Sequenced material: naive CD8+ T cells sorted from blood. The chain is built from TRBV7-6 and TRBJ2-7, with TRBD2 matching over 9 bases. The receptor comes from a man aged 25-45 years in good health. The CDR3 here is CASSPFSGSSYEQYF. In nucleotides, the CDR3 is TGTGCCAGCAGCCCGTTTAGCGGGAGCTCCTACGAGCAGTACTTC.